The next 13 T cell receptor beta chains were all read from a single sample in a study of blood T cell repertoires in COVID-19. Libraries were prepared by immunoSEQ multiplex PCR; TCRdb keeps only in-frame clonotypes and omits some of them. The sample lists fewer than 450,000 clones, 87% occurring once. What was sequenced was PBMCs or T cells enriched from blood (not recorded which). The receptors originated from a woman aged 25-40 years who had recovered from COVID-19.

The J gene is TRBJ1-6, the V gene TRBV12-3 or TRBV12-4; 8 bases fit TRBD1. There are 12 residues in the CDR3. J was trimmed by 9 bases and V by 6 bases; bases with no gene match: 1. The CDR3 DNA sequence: TGTGCCAGCAGGGACAGGGTTTCACCCCTCCACTTT. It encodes CASRDRVSPLHF.

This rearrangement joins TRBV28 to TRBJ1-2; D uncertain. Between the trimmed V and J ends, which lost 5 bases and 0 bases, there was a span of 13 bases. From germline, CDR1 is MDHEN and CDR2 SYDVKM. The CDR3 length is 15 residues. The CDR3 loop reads CASSHQAPTNYGYTF. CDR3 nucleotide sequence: TGTGCCAGCAGTCACCAGGCCCCCACTAACTATGGCTACACCTTC.

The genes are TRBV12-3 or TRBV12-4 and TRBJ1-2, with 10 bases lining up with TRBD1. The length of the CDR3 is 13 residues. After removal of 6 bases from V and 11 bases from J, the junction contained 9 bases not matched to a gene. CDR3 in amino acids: CASRHRDRGGYTF. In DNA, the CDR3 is TGTGCCAGCAGGCACCGGGACAGGGGTGGTTACACCTTC.

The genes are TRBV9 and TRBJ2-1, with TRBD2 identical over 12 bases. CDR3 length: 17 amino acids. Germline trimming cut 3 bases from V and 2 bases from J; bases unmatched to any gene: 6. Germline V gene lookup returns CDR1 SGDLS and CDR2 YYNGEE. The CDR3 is CASSAQPSGGAYNEQFF. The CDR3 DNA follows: TGTGCCAGCAGCGCCCAGCCTAGCGGGGGGGCCTACAATGAGCAGTTCTTC.

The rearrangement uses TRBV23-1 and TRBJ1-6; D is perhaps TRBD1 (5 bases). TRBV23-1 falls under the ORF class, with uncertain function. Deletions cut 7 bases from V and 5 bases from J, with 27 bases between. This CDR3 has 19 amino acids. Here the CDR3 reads CASTQSPDSRSSDNSPLHF. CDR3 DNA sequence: TGCGCCAGCACCCAAAGTCCCGACAGCCGCAGCAGTGATAATTCACCCCTCCACTTT.

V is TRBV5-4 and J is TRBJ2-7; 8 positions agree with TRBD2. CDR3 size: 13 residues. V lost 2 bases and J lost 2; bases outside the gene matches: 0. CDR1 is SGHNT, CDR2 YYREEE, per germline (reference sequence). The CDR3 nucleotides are TGTGCCAGCAGCTTTAGCGGGGCCTACGAGCAGTACTTC. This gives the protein CASSFSGAYEQYF. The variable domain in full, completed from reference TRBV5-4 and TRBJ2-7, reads ETGVTQSPTHLIKTRGQQVTLRCSSQSGHNTVSWYQQALGQGPQFIFQYYREEENGRGNFPPRFSGLQFPNYSSELNVNALELDDSALYLCASSFSGAYEQYFGPGTRLTVT.

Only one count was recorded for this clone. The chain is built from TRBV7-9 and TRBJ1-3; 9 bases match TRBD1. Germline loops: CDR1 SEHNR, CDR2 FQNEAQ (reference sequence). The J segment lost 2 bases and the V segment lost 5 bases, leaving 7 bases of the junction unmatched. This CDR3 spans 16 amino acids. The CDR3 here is CASSHEDRGTGNTIYF. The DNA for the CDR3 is TGTGCCAGCAGCCACGAGGACAGGGGAACTGGAAACACCATATATTTT.

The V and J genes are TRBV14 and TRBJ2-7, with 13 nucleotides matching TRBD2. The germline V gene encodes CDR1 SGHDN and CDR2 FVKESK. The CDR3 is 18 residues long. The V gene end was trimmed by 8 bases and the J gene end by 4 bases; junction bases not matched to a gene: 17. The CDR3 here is CASSPGGLAGTRRYEQYF. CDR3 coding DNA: TGTGCCAGCTCTCCAGGGGGACTAGCGGGGACCAGGAGATACGAGCAGTACTTC.

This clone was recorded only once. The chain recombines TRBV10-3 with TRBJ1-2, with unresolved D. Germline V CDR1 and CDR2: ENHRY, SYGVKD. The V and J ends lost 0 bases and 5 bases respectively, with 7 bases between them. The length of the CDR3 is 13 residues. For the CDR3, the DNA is TGTGCCATCAGTGAGTCGCAGGCTTATGGCTACACCTTC. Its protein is CAISESQAYGYTF.

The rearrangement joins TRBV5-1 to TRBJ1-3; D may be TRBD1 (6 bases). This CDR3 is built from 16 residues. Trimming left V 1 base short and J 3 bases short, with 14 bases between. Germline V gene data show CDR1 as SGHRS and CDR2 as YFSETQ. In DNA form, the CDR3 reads TGCGCCAGCAGCTTGAGCCAGGGGTATAGTGGAAACACCATATATTTT. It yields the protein CASSLSQGYSGNTIYF.

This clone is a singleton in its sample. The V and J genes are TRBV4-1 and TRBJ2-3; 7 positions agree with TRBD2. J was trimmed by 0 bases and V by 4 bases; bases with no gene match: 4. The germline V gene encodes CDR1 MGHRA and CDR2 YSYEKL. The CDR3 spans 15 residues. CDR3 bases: TGCGCCAGCAGCCCCCTTAGCGGGAGCACAGATACGCAGTATTTT. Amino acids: CASSPLSGSTDTQYF.

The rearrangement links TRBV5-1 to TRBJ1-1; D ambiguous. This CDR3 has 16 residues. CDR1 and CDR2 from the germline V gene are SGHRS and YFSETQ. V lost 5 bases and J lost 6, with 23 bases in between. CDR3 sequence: CASSPRQPQRPAEAFF. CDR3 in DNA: TGCGCCAGCAGTCCTCGGCAACCACAGAGACCAGCTGAAGCTTTCTTT.

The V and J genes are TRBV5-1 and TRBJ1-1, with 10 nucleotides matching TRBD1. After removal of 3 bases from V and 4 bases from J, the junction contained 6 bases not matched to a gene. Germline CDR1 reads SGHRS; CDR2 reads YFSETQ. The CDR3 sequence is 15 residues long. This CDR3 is CASSSGQGEGTEAFF. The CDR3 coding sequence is TGCGCCAGCAGCTCAGGACAGGGGGAGGGCACTGAAGCTTTCTTT.